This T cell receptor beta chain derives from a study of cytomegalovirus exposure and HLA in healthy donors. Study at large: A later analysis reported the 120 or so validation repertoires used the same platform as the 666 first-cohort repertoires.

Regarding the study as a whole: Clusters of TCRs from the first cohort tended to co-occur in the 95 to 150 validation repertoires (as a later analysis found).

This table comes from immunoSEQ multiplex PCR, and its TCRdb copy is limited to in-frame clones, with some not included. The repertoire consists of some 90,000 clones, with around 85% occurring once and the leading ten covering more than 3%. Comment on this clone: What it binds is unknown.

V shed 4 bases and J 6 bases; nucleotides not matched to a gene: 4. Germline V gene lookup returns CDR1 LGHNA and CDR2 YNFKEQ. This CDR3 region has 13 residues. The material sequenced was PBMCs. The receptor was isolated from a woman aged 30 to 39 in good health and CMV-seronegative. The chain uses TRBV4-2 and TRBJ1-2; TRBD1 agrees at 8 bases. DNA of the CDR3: TGTGCCAGCAGCCGAGGACAGGGTGATGGCTACACCTTC. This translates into CASSRGQGDGYTF.